This is a list of T cell receptor beta chains from one sample in a study of siplizumab effects on memory and regulatory T cells. Sequencing was performed with immunoSEQ multiplex PCR; in TCRdb, only in-frame clones are kept and a portion is missing. The top ten hold 1% to 1.5% of the sample, which has over 85,000 clones, around nine tenths seen once. Sequenced input: CD4+ T cells sorted from blood. The receptor set was obtained from a human donor in good health. CDR3s leave out the opening cysteine and the closing phenylalanine or tryptophan.

j_call,v_call,cdr3_aa
TRBJ1-3,TRBV5-1,ASSLEGASGNTIY
TRBJ2-2,TRBV6-1,ASSEPGLSTGELF
TRBJ1-1,TRBV11-2,ASSRRGGGGNTEAF
TRBJ2-7,TRBV5-1,ASRFNYEQY
TRBJ2-2,TRBV7-2,ASTPFLAAGELF
TRBJ2-1,TRBV29-1,SVDAYRSGGGEQF
TRBJ1-2,TRBV12-1,ASSFGRGNYGYT
TRBJ1-3,TRBV6-5,ASSYSAGTKDTIY
TRBJ1-5,TRBV11-2,ASSPDRDQPQH
TRBJ2-7,TRBV5-4,ASSRVLGKQY
TRBJ1-6,TRBV6-1,ASSRTDNSPLH
TRBJ2-2,TRBV2,ASSVTSGRSFTGELF
TRBJ2-1,TRBV7-9,ASSLDQGLQDEQF
TRBJ2-5,TRBV15,ASTRGPYQETQY
TRBJ1-2,TRBV6-5,ASSYETGYGGYT
TRBJ2-7,TRBV29-1,SVGTGGEQY
TRBJ1-6,TRBV27,ARSYRGFQHSPLH
TRBJ2-1,TRBV11-3,ASSQGVSSYNEQF
TRBJ1-2,TRBV6-6,ASSQTGVYGGYT
TRBJ2-7,TRBV6-1,ASSEPGANSYEQY
TRBJ1-1,TRBV9,ASSPYQQGLTEAF
TRBJ1-1,TRBV29-1,SGSQGTEAF